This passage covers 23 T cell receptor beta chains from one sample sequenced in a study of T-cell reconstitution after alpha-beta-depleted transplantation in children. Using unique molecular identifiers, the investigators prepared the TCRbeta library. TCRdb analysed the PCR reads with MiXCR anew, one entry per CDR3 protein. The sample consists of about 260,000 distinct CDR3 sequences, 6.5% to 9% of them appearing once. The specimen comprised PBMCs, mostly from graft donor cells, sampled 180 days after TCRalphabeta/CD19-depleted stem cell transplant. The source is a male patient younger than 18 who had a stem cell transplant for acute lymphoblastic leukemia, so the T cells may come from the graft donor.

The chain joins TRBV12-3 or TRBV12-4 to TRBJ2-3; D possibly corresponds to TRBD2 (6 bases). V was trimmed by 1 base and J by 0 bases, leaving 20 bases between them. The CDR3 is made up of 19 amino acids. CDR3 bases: TGTGCCAGCAGTTTAGGGGGGGACGGGAGAAGGACTAGCACAGATACGCAGTATTTT. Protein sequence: CASSLGGDGRRTSTDTQYF.

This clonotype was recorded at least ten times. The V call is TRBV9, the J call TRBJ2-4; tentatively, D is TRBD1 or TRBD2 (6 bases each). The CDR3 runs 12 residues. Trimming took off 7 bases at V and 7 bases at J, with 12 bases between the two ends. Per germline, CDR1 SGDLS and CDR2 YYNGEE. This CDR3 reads CASEGDSNIQYF. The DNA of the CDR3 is TGTGCCAGCGAGGGGGACTCGAACATTCAGTACTTC. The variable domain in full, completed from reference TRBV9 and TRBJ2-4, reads DSGVTQTPKHLITATGQRVTLRCSPRSGDLSVYWYQQSLDQGLQFLIQYYNGEERAKGNILERFSAQQFPDLHSELNLSSLELGDSALYFCASEGDSNIQYFGAGTRLSVL.

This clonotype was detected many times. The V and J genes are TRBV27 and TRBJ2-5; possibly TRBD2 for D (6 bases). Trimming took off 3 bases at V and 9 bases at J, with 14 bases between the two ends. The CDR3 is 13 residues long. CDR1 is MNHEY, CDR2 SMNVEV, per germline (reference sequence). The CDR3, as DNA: TGTGCCAGCAGTTTGCCCGGCCGGAGGGCCCAGTACTTC. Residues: CASSLPGRRAQYF.

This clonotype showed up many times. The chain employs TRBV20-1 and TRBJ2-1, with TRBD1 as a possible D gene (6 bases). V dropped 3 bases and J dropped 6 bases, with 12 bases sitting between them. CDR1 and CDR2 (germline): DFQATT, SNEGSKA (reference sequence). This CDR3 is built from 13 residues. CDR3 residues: CSASRDNLNEQFF. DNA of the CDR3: TGCAGTGCTAGTAGGGACAACCTCAATGAGCAGTTCTTC.

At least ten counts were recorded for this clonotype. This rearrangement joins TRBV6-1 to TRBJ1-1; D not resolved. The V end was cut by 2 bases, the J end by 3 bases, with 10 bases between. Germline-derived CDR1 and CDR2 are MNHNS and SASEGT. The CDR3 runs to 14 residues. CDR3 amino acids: CASSELGQDTEAFF. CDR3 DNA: TGTGCCAGCAGTGAACTCGGGCAGGACACTGAAGCTTTCTTT.

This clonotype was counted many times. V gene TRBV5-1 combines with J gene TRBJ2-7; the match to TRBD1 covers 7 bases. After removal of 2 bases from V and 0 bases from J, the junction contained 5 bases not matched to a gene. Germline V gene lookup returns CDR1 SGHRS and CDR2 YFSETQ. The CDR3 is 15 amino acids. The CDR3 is CASSLLRDSSYEQYF. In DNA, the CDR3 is TGCGCCAGCAGCTTACTCCGGGACAGCTCCTACGAGCAGTACTTC. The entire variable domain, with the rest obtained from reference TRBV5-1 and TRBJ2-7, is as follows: KAGVTQTPRYLIKTRGQQVTLSCSPISGHRSVSWYQQTPGQGLQFLFEYFSETQRNKGNFPGRFSGRQFSNSRSEMNVSTLELGDSALYLCASSLLRDSSYEQYFGPGTRLTVT.

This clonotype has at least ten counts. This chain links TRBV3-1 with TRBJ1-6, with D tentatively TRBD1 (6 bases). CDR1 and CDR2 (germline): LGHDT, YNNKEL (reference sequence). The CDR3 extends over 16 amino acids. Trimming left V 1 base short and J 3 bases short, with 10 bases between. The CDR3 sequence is CASSQGTGHYNSPLHF. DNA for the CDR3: TGTGCCAGCAGCCAAGGAACAGGGCACTATAATTCACCCCTCCACTTT.

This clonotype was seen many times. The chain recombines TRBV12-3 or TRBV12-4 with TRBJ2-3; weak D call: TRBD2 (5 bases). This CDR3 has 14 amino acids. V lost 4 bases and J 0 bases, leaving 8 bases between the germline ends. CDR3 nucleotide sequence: TGTGCCAGCAGTTGGAGGCTGAGCACAGATACGCAGTATTTT. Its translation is CASSWRLSTDTQYF.

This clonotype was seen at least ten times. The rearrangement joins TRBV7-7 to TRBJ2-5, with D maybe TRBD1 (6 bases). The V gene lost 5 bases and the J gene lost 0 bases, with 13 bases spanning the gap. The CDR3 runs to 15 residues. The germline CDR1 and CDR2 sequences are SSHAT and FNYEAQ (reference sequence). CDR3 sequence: CASSGSQGNQETQYF. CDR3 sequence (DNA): TGTGCCAGCAGCGGATCACAGGGAAACCAAGAGACCCAGTACTTC.

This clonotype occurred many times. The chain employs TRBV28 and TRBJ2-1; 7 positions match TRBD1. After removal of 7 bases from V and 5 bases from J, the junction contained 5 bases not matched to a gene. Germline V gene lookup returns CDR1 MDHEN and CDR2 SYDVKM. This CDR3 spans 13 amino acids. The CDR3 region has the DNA TGTGCCAGCATCTTCGACAGGGACAATGAGCAGTTCTTC. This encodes CASIFDRDNEQFF.

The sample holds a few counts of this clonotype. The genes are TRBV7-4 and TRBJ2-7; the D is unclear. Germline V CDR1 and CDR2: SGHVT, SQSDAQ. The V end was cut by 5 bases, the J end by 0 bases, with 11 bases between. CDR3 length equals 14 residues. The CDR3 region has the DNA TGTGCCAGCAGCCCACCACAGATCTCCTACGAGCAGTACTTC. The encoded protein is CASSPPQISYEQYF.

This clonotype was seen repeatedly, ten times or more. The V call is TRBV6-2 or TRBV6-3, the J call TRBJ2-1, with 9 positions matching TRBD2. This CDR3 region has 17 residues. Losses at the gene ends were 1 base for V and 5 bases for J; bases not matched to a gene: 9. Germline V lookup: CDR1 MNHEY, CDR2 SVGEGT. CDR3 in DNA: TGTGCCAGCAGTTACTTACCGGGACTAGCCTTGAACAATGAGCAGTTCTTC. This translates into CASSYLPGLALNNEQFF.

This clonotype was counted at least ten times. CDR3 amino acids: CASSQDGTSGYTF. The CDR3 region has the DNA TGCGCCAGCAGCCAAGACGGGACATCTGGCTACACCTTC. The chain links TRBV4-3 to TRBJ1-2; D perhaps matches TRBD1 (6 bases). Trimming stripped 0 bases from V and 7 bases from J, with 9 bases between. Germline loops: CDR1 LGHNA, CDR2 YSLEER. This CDR3 has 13 residues.

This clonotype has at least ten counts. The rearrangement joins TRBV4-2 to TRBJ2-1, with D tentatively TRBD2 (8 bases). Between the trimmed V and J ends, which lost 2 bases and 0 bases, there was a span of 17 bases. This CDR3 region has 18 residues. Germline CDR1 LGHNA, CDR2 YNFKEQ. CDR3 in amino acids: CASSQKRGREDSYNEQFF. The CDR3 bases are TGTGCCAGCAGCCAAAAGAGGGGGCGGGAGGACTCCTACAATGAGCAGTTCTTC.

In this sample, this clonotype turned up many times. DNA for the CDR3: TGTGCCAGCAGTAGACGTTGGGACAATGAGCAGTTCTTC. It is translated as CASSRRWDNEQFF. The chain links TRBV6-5 to TRBJ2-1; D unresolved. Trimming shortened V by 5 bases and J by 5 bases, and 10 bases separated the two germline ends. Germline CDR1 is MNHEY and CDR2 is SVGAGI. This CDR3 spans 13 amino acids.

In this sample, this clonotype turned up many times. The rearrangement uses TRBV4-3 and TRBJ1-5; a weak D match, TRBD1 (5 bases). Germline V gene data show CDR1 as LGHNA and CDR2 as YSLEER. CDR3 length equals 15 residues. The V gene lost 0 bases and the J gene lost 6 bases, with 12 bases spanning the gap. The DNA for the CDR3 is TGCGCCAGCAGCCAAGATTTCCAGGGAGGTCAGCCCCAGCATTTT. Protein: CASSQDFQGGQPQHF.

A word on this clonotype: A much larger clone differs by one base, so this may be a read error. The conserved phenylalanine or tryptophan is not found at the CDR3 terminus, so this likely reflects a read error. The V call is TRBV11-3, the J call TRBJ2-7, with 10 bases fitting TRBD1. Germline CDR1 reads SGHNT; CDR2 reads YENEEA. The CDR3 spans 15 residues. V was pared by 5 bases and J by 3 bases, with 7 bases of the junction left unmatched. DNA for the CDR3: TGTGCCAGCAGCCTCCACGGACAGGGGGGCTACGAGCAGTACTCC. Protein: CASSLHGQGGYEQYS.

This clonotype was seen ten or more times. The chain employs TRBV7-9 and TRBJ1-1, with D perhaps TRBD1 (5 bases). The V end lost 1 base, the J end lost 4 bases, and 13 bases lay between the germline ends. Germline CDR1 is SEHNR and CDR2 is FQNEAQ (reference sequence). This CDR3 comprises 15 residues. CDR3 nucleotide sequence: TGTGCCAGCAGCTTAGAGACAGAACGGGGCACTGAAGCTTTCTTT. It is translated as CASSLETERGTEAFF.

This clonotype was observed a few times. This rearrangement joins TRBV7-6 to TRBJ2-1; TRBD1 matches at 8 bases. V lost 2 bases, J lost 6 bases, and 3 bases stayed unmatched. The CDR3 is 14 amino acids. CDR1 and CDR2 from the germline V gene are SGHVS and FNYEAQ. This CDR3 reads CASSLIGQGNEQFF. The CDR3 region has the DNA TGTGCCAGCAGCTTAATCGGACAGGGCAATGAGCAGTTCTTC.

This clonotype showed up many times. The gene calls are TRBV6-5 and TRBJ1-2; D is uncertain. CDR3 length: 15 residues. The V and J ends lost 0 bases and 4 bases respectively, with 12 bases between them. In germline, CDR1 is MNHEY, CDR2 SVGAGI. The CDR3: CASSYSSPGSYGYTF. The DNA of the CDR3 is TGTGCCAGCAGTTACTCTAGCCCGGGGAGCTATGGCTACACCTTC.

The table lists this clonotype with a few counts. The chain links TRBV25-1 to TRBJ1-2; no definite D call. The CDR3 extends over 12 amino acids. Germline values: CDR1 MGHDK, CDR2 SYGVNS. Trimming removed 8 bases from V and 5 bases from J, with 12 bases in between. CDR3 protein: CASRGSVYGYTF. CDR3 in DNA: TGTGCCAGCCGGGGAAGCGTTTATGGCTACACCTTC.

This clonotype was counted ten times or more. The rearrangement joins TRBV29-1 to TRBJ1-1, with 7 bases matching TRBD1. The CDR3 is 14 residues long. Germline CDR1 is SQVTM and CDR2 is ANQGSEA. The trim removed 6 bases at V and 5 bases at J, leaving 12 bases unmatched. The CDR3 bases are TGCAGCGTCTCAGGAGGCAGGGGGGGGACTGAAGCTTTCTTT. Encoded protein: CSVSGGRGGTEAFF.

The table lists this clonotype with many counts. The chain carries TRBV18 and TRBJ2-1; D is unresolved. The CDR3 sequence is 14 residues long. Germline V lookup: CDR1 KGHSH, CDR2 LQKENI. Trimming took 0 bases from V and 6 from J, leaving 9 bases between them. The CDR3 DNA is TGTGCCAGCTCACCACCCTTCGTTACCAATGAGCAGTTCTTC. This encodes CASSPPFVTNEQFF.